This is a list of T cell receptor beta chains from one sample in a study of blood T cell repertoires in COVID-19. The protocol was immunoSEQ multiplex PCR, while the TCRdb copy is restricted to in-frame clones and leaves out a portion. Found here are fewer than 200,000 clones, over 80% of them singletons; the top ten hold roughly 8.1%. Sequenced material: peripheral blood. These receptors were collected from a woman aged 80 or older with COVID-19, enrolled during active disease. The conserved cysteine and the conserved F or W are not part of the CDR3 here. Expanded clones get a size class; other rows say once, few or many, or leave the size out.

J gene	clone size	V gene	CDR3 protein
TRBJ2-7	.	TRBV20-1	SARQDYEQY
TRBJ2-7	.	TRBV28	ASTQPPGRGRYEQY
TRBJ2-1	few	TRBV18	ASSAGQGVEQF
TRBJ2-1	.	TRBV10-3	ATTPRGRDEGEQF
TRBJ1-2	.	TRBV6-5	ASTYTANYGYT
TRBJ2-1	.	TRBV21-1	ASSEHRGRNEQF
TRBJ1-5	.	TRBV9	ASSGHGGINQPQH
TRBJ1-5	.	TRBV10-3	AISGQFNQPQH
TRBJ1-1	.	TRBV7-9	ASSFGQAATEAF
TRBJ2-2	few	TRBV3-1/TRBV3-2	ASSQFVSGELF
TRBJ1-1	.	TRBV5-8	ASRGTGNVRDTEAF
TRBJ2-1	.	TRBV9	ASSQTSGRVDEQF
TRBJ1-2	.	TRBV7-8	ASSSLTGTDYGYT
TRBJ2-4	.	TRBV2	ASSDRGLAKNIQY
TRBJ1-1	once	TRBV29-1	SVRGAVMNTEAF
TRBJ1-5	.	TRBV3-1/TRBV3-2	ASSQAGTGGLQPQH
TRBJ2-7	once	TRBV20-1	SASDGLAMRLDEQY
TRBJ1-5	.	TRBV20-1	SASPGTGDDQPQH
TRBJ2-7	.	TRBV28	ASTAGYEQY
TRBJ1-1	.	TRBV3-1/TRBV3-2	ASSPGVTEAF
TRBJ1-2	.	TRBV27	ASSSSRTGVIYGYT
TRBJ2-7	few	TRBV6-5	ASRLQQGASYEQY
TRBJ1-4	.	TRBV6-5	ASKRGGGNEKLF
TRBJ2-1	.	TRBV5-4	ASSLAGRGLPSNEQF
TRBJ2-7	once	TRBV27	ASSSLYEQY
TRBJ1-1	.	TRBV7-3	ASSLDRGAEAF
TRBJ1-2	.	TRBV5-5	ASSLGQGATYGYT
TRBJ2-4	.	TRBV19	ASSARGGSGKNIQY
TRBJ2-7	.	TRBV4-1	ASSQDRGLAGDLYEQY
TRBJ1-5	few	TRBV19	ASSMVQGGNQPQH
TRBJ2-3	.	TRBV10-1	ASSKTSGGAEDTQY
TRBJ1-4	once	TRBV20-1	SASQGQRNEKLF
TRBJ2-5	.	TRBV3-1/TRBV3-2	ASRTAGREETQY
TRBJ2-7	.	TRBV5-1	ASSLAAGFSYEQY
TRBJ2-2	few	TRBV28	ASSFRGSTGELF
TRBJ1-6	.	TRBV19	ASSATYNSPLH
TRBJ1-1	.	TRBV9	ASSVGPGGPEAF
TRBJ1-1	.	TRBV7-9	ASTGNRNTEAF
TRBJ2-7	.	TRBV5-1	ASSNRTSGGNEQY
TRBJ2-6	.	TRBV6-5	ASGGPGANVLT